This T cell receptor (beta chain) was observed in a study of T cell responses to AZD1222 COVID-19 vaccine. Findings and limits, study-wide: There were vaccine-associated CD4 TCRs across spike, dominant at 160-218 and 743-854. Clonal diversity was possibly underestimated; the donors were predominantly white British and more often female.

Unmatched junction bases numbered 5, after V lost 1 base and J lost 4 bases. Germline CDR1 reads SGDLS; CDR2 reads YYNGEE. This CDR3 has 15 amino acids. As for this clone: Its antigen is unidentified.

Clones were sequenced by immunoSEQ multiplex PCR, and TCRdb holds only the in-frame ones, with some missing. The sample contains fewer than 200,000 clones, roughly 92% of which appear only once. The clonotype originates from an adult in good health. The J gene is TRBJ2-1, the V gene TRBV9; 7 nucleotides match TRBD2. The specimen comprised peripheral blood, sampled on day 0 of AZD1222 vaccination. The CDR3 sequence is CASSVSPSGYNEQFF. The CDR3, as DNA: TGTGCCAGCAGCGTAAGTCCTAGCGGATACAATGAGCAGTTCTTC.